The sequence of this TCR beta chain was determined in a study of shared clonotypes between healthy human individuals. Study background: CD4 naive and CD4 memory each took three plates per donor, while CD8 naive took two and CD8 memory one.

Profiling relied on immunoSEQ multiplex PCR, and the TCRdb table lists in-frame clones only, not all of them. The table has about 320,000 clones, around 87% seen once; the top ten hold 16%. Turning to this clone: Antigen: not known.

Findings of the study overall: Naive CD4 clonotypes overlapped across a few donors at about 5.2%. Sampling involved blood alone; tissue repertoires likely differ.

CDR3 length equals 16 residues. Trimming at V came to 3 bases and at J to 2 bases, leaving 9 bases not matched to a gene. The germline gives CDR1 ENHRY, CDR2 SYGVKD. The receptor was isolated from a man aged 18 to 30 in good health. Sequencing was performed on memory CD8+ T cells sorted from blood. Subset meaning: CD45RO+ cells pooled with CCR7-negative TemRA cells. The rearrangement joins TRBV10-3 to TRBJ2-7; 8 positions agree with TRBD1. The CDR3 reads CAISDLPGTGAYEQYF. CDR3 bases: TGTGCCATCAGTGACCTCCCCGGGACAGGAGCCTACGAGCAGTACTTC.